The sequence of this T cell receptor beta chain was determined in a study of regulatory T cells in long-lasting Graves disease. Per the germline V gene, CDR1 is MDHEN and CDR2 is SYDVKM. The CDR3 is made up of 12 amino acids. V gave up 3 bases and J gave up 14 bases, with 16 bases separating them. This clonotype has ten or more counts. Investigators prepared the TCR beta libraries by applying iRepertoire HTBI primers and Arm-PCR of CDR3 regions. Via MiXCR, TCRdb re-called the multiplex PCR reads, giving one row per CDR3 protein. Of hundreds of thousands of distinct CDR3 sequences listed, less than 20% are singletons. Time point defined: newly diagnosed GD, antithyroid drugs for less than 3 months. After RNA was extracted from PBMCs, the TCR library was made from it. These data also formed part of another study, on T cells in Graves' hyperthyroidism and ophthalmopathy. From that study: HTBI primers were employed in a first-round RT-PCR of the TCR CDR3.

The clonotype comes from a woman in her twenties or thirties with Graves disease. The V call is TRBV28, the J call TRBJ1-1; weak D call: TRBD1 (6 bases). Sample: peripheral blood mononuclear cells (PBMCs), taken at new diagnosis, from a patient treated with antithyroid drugs. Written as DNA, the CDR3 is TGTGCCAGCAGTTTGTTACAGGGCTGGATGTTCTTT. Its protein is CASSLLQGWMFF.